These T cell receptor beta chains were read from a single sample in a study of identical twins. TCRdb reanalysed the 5' RACE reads using MiXCR and keeps one entry per CDR3 protein. The sample holds roughly 570,000 distinct CDR3 sequences; 9.6% are singletons and the top ten take 2.5% to 3.5%. This same sample was also part of a study on yellow fever vaccine responses in identical twins.

The sample was PBMCs. These receptors all stem from a woman between 18 and 29 years old in good health. Both conserved end residues are trimmed from each CDR3. Fields, in order: CDR3 length, V gene, J gene, CDR3 protein.

12	TRBV10-2	TRBJ2-1	ASSELGPYNEQF
10	TRBV7-9	TRBJ2-1	ATGGTGTEQF
12	TRBV5-1	TRBJ2-5	ASSHGRPESAQY
11	TRBV12-3/TRBV12-4	TRBJ2-7	ASSTLGSYEQY
13	TRBV5-1	TRBJ1-1	ASSLARPDGSEAF
13	TRBV7-2	TRBJ2-7	ASSRLSGRADEQY
13	TRBV20-1	TRBJ2-1	CARAPGQGHNEQF
13	TRBV6-2/TRBV6-3	TRBJ2-7	ASRNLLAGSYEQY
10	TRBV29-1	TRBJ2-1	SAPRLAGEQF
18	TRBV28	TRBJ2-2	ASSTRHSTGDITNTGELF
10	TRBV24-1	TRBJ2-7	ATTGTGGEQY
13	TRBV5-1	TRBJ2-7	ASSLGQGNTREQY
13	TRBV15	TRBJ1-5	ATSRDSGAGQPQH
12	TRBV7-9	TRBJ2-7	ASSPGELTPEQY
12	TRBV5-6	TRBJ2-7	ASSLRAGAYEQY
10	TRBV30	TRBJ2-7	AWEAGRNEQY
10	TRBV6-5	TRBJ2-1	ASSSLAEEKF
13	TRBV29-1	TRBJ2-3	SVSGTSGGPDTQY
10	TRBV19	TRBJ2-1	ASIDWGNEQF
12	TRBV12-3/TRBV12-4	TRBJ2-2	ASSLFADTGELF
11	TRBV6-1	TRBJ2-7	ASRGLGTYEQY
13	TRBV6-2/TRBV6-3	TRBJ2-1	ASRPTSGRRDEQF